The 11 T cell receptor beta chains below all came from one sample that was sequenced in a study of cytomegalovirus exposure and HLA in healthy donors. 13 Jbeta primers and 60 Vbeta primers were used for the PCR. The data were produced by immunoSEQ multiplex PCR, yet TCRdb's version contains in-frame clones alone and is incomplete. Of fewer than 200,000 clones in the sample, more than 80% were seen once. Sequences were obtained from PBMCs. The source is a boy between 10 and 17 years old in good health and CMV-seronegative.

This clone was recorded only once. As DNA, the CDR3 is TGTGCCAGCAGCTTGAGGCTTCGTAGCGGCTCCCCAACGGGTGGCTACACCTTC. Its translation: CASSLRLRSGSPTGGYTF. The gene calls are TRBV5-6 and TRBJ1-2, with D hard to call. The CDR3 length is 18 residues. V was trimmed by 1 base and J by 7 bases, leaving 26 bases between them. Germline V lookup: CDR1 SGHDT, CDR2 YYEEEE.

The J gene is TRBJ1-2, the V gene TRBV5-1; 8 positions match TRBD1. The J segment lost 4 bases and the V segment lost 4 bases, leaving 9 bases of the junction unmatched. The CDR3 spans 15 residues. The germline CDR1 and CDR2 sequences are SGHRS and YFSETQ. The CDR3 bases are TGCGCCAGCAGCACCGACAGGGGCGCTTCCTATGGCTACACCTTC. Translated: CASSTDRGASYGYTF.

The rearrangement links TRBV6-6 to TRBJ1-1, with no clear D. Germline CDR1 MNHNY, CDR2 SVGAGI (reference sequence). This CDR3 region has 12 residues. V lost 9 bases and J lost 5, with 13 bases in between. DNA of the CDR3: TGTGCCAGTCGAACACGGGTGACTGAAGCTTTCTTT. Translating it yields CASRTRVTEAFF.

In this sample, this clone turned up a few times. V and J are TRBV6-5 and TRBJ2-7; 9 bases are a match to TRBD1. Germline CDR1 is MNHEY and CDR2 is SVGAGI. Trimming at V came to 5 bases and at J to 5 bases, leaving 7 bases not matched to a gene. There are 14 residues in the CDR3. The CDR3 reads CASSLQGALDEQYF. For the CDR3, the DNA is TGTGCCAGCAGTCTACAGGGGGCGCTGGACGAGCAGTACTTC.

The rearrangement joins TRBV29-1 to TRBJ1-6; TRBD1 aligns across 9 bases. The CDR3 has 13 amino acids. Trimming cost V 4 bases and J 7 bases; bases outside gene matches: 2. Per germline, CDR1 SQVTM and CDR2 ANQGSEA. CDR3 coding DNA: TGCAGCGTTGGGACAGGGGCCAATTCACCCCTCCACTTT. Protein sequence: CSVGTGANSPLHF.

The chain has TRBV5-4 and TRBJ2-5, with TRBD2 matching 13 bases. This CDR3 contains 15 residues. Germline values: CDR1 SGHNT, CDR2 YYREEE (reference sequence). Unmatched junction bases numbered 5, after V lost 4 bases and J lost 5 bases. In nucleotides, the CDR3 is TGTGCCAGCAGCATAGGACTAGCGGGGGATGAGACCCAGTACTTC. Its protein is CASSIGLAGDETQYF.

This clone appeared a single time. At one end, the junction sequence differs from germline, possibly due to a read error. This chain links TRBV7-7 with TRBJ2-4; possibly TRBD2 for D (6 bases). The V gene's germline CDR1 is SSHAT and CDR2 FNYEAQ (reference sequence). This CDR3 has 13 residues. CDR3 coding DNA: TGTGCTAGCAGCTTAATACCGGGGGACATTCAGTACTTC. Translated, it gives CASSLIPGDIQYF.

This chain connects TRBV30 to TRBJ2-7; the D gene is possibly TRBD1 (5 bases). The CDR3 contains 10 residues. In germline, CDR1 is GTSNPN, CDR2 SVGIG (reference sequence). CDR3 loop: CNRQFYEQYF. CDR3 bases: TGTAACAGGCAATTCTACGAGCAGTACTTC.

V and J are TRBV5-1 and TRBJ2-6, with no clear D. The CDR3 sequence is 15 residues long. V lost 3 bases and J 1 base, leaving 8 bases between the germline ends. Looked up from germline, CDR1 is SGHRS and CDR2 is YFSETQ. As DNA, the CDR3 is TGCGCCAGCAGCTCCGACTCATCTGGGGCCAACGTCCTGACTTTC. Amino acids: CASSSDSSGANVLTF.

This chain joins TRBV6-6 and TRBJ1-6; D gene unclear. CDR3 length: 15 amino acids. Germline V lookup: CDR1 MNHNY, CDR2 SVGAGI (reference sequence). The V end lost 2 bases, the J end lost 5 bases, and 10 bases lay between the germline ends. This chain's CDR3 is CASSYPGSNNSPLHF. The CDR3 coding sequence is TGTGCCAGCAGTTACCCCGGGTCAAATAATTCACCCCTCCACTTT.

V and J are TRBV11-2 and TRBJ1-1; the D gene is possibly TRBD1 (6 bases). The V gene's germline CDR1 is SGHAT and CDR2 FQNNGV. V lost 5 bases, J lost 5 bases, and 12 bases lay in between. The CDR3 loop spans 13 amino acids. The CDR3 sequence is CASSRPGVTEAFF. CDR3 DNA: TGTGCCAGCAGCAGACCAGGGGTAACTGAAGCTTTCTTT.